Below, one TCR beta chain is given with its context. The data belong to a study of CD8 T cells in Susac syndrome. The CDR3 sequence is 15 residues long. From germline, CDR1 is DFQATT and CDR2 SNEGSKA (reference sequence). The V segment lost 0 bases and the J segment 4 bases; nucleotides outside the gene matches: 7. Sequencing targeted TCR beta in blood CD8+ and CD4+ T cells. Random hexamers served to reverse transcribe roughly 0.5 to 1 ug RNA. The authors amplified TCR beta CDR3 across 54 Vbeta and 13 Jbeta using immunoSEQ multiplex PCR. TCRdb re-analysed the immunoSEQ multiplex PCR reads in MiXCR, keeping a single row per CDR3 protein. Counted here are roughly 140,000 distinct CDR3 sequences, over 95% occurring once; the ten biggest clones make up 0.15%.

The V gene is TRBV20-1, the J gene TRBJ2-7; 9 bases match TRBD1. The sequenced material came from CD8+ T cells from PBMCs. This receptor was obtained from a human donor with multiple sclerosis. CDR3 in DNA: TGCAGTGCTAGAGACGCGGACAGGGGATGGTACGAGCAGTACTTC. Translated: CSARDADRGWYEQYF.